This TCR beta chain emerged from a study of control samples from healthy donors and cancer patients. V was cut by 3 bases and J by 2 bases, with 10 bases left in between. The germline V gene encodes CDR1 GTSNPN and CDR2 SVGIG (reference sequence). This CDR3 has 13 amino acids. The assay was immunoSEQ multiplex PCR, and TCRdb's table has in-frame clones only and misses some. The data contain 160,000 or so clones, roughly 95% of them seen just once; the ten biggest clones take up 0.95% to 1.1%. The sequenced sample was blood. The rearrangement joins TRBV30 to TRBJ2-5, with a weak D call TRBD2 (6 bases). This TCR was recovered from a woman in her 30s in good health. This CDR3 is CAWREGGQETQYF. The CDR3 coding sequence is TGTGCCTGGAGAGAAGGAGGGCAAGAGACCCAGTACTTC.